The rows below give T cell receptor beta chains drawn from one sample of a study of Ad26.COV2.S vaccination and SARS-CoV-2 variants. The assay was immunoSEQ multiplex PCR, and TCRdb's table has in-frame clones only and misses some. The sample lists a few hundred thousand clones, approximately 89% occurring once. The material was peripheral blood, obtained in a trial of Ad26.COV2.S vaccine versus placebo. These receptors were taken from a person aged 18-65 years who received the Ad26.COV2.S COVID-19 vaccine or a placebo. CDR3s include the opening cysteine and the closing phenylalanine or tryptophan. A D gene is named only where the DNA matches it firmly. Some rows mark clone size as missing; the rest say once, few, many or name a class of expanded clone.

>14|TRBJ2-1|.|.|TRBV30
CAWSKGTDYNEQFF
TGTGCCTGGAGTAAGGGAACAGACTACAATGAGCAGTTCTTC
>14|TRBJ2-2|TRBD2|.|TRBV2
CAGHGTSGSGELFF
TGTGCCGGCCACGGGACTAGCGGGAGCGGGGAGCTGTTTTTT
>14|TRBJ1-5|.|.|TRBV2
CASSERSRVQPQHF
TGTGCCAGCAGTGAACGAAGCCGGGTTCAGCCCCAGCATTTT
>19|TRBJ2-1|TRBD2|.|TRBV7-6
CASSPENPPLAGTYNEQFF
TGTGCCAGCAGCCCAGAAAATCCCCCACTAGCGGGAACCTACAATGAGCAGTTCTTC
>14|TRBJ1-1|TRBD1|.|TRBV6-5
CASSGWTGWAKAFF
TGTGCCAGCAGCGGTTGGACAGGGTGGGCAAAAGCTTTCTTT
>15|TRBJ1-1|TRBD1|.|TRBV25-1
CASSDPTGPDTEAFF
TGTGCCAGCAGTGACCCGACAGGGCCGGACACTGAAGCTTTCTTT
>15|TRBJ2-3|.|.|TRBV19
CASSMLGGAADTQYF
TGTGCCAGTAGTATGTTGGGGGGTGCGGCAGATACGCAGTATTTT
>18|TRBJ1-2|.|.|TRBV19
CASSIDPSLIFGSYGYTF
TGTGCCAGTAGTATCGACCCGAGTCTAATTTTCGGAAGCTATGGCTACACCTTC
>14|TRBJ2-7|TRBD1|.|TRBV29-1
CSAARTGTLGEQYF
TGCAGCGCCGCACGGACAGGGACGTTGGGAGAGCAGTACTTC
>14|TRBJ2-2|.|.|TRBV6-5
CASSYSDLTGELFF
TGTGCCAGCAGTTACTCCGACCTCACCGGGGAGCTGTTTTTT
>16|TRBJ2-3|.|.|TRBV11-2
CASSKRRDTLTDTQYF
TGTGCCAGCAGCAAGCGCCGGGACACCCTCACAGATACGCAGTATTTT
>14|TRBJ1-4|.|.|TRBV10-3
CAISEREGNEKLFF
TGTGCCATCAGTGAGCGGGAGGGGAATGAAAAACTGTTTTTT
>15|TRBJ2-7|.|.|TRBV3-1/TRBV3-2
CASSPRVQDHYEQYF
TGTGCCAGCAGCCCCCGGGTCCAAGACCACTACGAGCAGTACTTC
>13|TRBJ2-7|.|.|TRBV19
CASSLGLVNEQYF
TGTGCCAGTAGTCTGGGTCTCGTGAACGAGCAGTACTTC
>12|TRBJ2-7|TRBD1|few|TRBV2
CASSRGQYEQYF
TGTGCCAGCAGTCGGGGACAGTACGAGCAGTACTTC
>15|TRBJ1-5|TRBD1|.|TRBV5-4
CASSLGQDSNQPQHF
TGTGCCAGCAGCCTTGGACAGGATAGCAATCAGCCCCAGCATTTT
>12|TRBJ1-4|.|.|TRBV28
CASSFTPEKLFF
TGTGCCAGCAGTTTCACTCCCGAAAAACTGTTTTTT
>16|TRBJ1-5|TRBD1|.|TRBV7-9
CASSLGTGLGNQPQHF
TGTGCCAGCAGCTTGGGGACAGGCTTGGGCAATCAGCCCCAGCATTTT
>18|TRBJ2-1|TRBD1|.|TRBV7-7
CASSLGPSGTVGTNEQFF
TGTGCCAGCAGCTTAGGCCCCTCCGGGACAGTCGGCACCAATGAGCAGTTCTTC
>14|TRBJ1-2|TRBD1|.|TRBV9
CASSPGTGHYGYTF
TGTGCCAGCAGCCCAGGGACAGGGCACTATGGCTACACCTTC
>17|TRBJ1-5|TRBD1|.|TRBV19
CASSIERTGKVVQPQHF
TGTGCCAGTAGTATAGAGCGGACAGGGAAGGTGGTTCAGCCCCAGCATTTT
>17|TRBJ2-4|.|.|TRBV11-2
CASTPRTSPLAKNIQYF
TGTGCCAGCACCCCTAGGACATCACCTCTAGCCAAAAACATTCAGTACTTC
>15|TRBJ1-1|.|.|TRBV19
CASSIRATGRTEAFF
TGTGCCAGTAGTATAAGGGCGACTGGACGCACTGAAGCTTTCTTT
>14|TRBJ1-2|.|.|TRBV7-2
CASSSYPTVYGYTF
TGTGCCAGCAGCTCTTACCCGACGGTCTATGGCTACACCTTC
>15|TRBJ1-1|.|.|TRBV15
CATSREKGLDTEAFF
TGTGCCACCAGCAGAGAAAAAGGGTTGGACACTGAAGCTTTCTTT
>14|TRBJ2-1|TRBD2|.|TRBV7-9
CASSSSGGGGEQFF
TGTGCCAGCAGCTCTAGCGGGGGCGGGGGTGAGCAGTTCTTC
>17|TRBJ1-2|TRBD1|.|TRBV19
CASSDEPTGYSNYGYTF
TGTGCCAGTAGCGACGAACCGACAGGGTATTCTAACTATGGCTACACCTTC
>13|TRBJ2-1|TRBD2|.|TRBV29-1
CSASGGINNEQFF
TGCAGCGCTTCGGGAGGGATCAACAATGAGCAGTTCTTC
>14|TRBJ1-5|TRBD1|.|TRBV19
CAATDRDAVQPQHF
TGTGCCGCAACGGACAGGGACGCTGTTCAGCCCCAGCATTTT
>14|TRBJ2-3|TRBD2|few|TRBV6-4
CASSQSGGTDTQYF
TGTGCCAGCAGTCAAAGCGGGGGCACAGATACGCAGTATTTT
>15|TRBJ2-1|.|.|TRBV7-6
CASSLGYLRGNEQFF
TGTGCCAGCAGCTTGGGGTATCTCCGGGGGAATGAGCAGTTCTTC
>12|TRBJ2-7|TRBD2|.|TRBV27
CASSLWGGEQYF
TGTGCCAGCAGTTTATGGGGGGGCGAGCAGTACTTC
>17|TRBJ2-5|TRBD2|.|TRBV18
CASSSETSGMSGWTQYF
TGTGCCAGCTCATCCGAGACTAGCGGGATGTCGGGCTGGACCCAGTACTTC
>16|TRBJ2-2|TRBD2|.|TRBV6-2/TRBV6-3
CASSSRLAVNTGELFF
TGTGCCAGCAGTTCCCGACTAGCGGTAAACACCGGGGAGCTGTTTTTT
>15|TRBJ1-2|.|.|TRBV6-5
CASSYRGGLLYGYTF
TGTGCCAGCAGTTATAGGGGGGGGCTACTTTATGGCTACACCTTC
>14|TRBJ1-1|.|.|TRBV30
CAWSVKGGGTEAFF
TGTGCCTGGAGTGTCAAGGGGGGGGGCACTGAAGCTTTCTTT
>14|TRBJ2-2|.|.|TRBV6-5
CASSLPSLTGELFF
TGTGCCAGCAGCCTCCCTTCACTCACCGGGGAGCTGTTTTTT
>15|TRBJ2-3|.|.|TRBV7-6
CASSLGGPAGDTQYF
TGTGCCAGCAGCTTAGGGGGACCCGCCGGAGATACGCAGTATTTT
>15|TRBJ2-1|.|.|TRBV6-5
CASSYPGLRRNEQFF
TGTGCCAGCAGTTACCCGGGACTTCGAAGGAATGAGCAGTTCTTC
>12|TRBJ2-5|.|.|TRBV29-1
CSVERQQETQYF
TGCAGCGTTGAAAGACAGCAAGAGACCCAGTACTTC
>13|TRBJ2-1|.|.|TRBV9
CASSEQGFNEQFF
TGTGCCAGCTCGGAACAGGGTTTTAATGAGCAGTTCTTC
>16|TRBJ1-5|TRBD1|.|TRBV4-1
CASSTFNGQGDQPQHF
TGCGCCAGCAGCACCTTCAACGGACAGGGTGATCAGCCCCAGCATTTT
>13|TRBJ1-1|.|.|TRBV7-2
CASSLGTFTEAFF
TGTGCCAGCAGCTTAGGGACGTTCACTGAAGCTTTCTTT
>11|TRBJ2-7|.|few|TRBV20-1
CSASTTYEQYF
TGCAGTGCTAGCACAACTTACGAGCAGTACTTC
>17|TRBJ2-5|TRBD2|.|TRBV9
CASSVGVSGGAGGTQYF
TGTGCCAGCAGCGTAGGGGTTAGCGGGGGGGCTGGCGGGACCCAGTACTTC
>15|TRBJ2-2|.|.|TRBV6-6
CASTLRQGHTGELFF
TGTGCCAGCACCCTCCGCCAGGGCCACACCGGGGAGCTGTTTTTT